This TCR beta chain stems from a study of T cell responses to AZD1222 COVID-19 vaccine. The wider study: Second-dose schedules of about 4 or about 12 weeks were combined. General observations from the study: Clonal diversity was possibly underestimated, and the donors were mostly white British, with more females. Vaccine-associated CD4 TCRs spanned spike, dominant at 160-218 and 743-854.

J lost 3 bases, V lost 4 bases, and 8 bases had no gene match. The CDR3 is 16 residues long. Germline CDR1 SGHTA, CDR2 FQGNSA. Regarding this clone: Its antigen is undetermined.

Sequencing was performed with immunoSEQ multiplex PCR; in TCRdb, only in-frame clones are kept and a portion is missing. The profile covers 90,000 to 120,000 clones, with 91% appearing a single time and less than 25% taken by the ten largest. The sequence came from an adult in good health. This specimen was peripheral blood, taken on day 0 of AZD1222 vaccination. V gene TRBV7-2 combines with J gene TRBJ2-5; TRBD2 aligns across 10 bases. The CDR3 sequence is CASSYAPGLAEETQYF. DNA of the CDR3: TGTGCCAGCAGCTATGCCCCCGGACTAGCGGAAGAGACCCAGTACTTC.